This is a list of T cell receptor beta chains from one sample in a study of PD-1 blockade in classical Hodgkin lymphoma. The protocol was immunoSEQ multiplex PCR, while the TCRdb copy is restricted to in-frame clones and leaves out a portion. The table has tens of thousands of clones, around 81% seen once. The sequences come from peripheral blood mononuclear cells (PBMCs), collected before the second cycle of nivolumab. The source of these receptors is a human donor with classical Hodgkin lymphoma. The CDR3 runs from the conserved cysteine through the conserved F or W. A D gene is named only where the DNA matches it firmly. Only some rows state a clone size, as once, few, many or a class for expanded clones.

j_call: TRBJ1-5; d_call: -; clone_size: once; v_call: TRBV28; cdr3_nt: TGTGCCAGCAAAACAGCGACCTCAGGGCCCCAGCATTTT; cdr3_aa: CASKTATSGPQHF
j_call: TRBJ2-6; d_call: TRBD1; clone_size: -; v_call: TRBV5-8; cdr3_nt: TGTGCCAGCAGCTTGTTTTGGACAGGGGCGGCTTTGGGGGCCAACGTCCTGACTTTC; cdr3_aa: CASSLFWTGAALGANVLTF
j_call: TRBJ2-7; d_call: TRBD1; clone_size: -; v_call: TRBV7-3; cdr3_nt: TGTGCCAGCAGCTTACGACAGGGGTACCACGAGCAGTACTTC; cdr3_aa: CASSLRQGYHEQYF
j_call: TRBJ2-4; d_call: -; clone_size: few; v_call: TRBV4-2; cdr3_nt: TGTGCCAGCAGCCAAGAAATCGGGGCCACTTGGAGAAACATTCAGTACTTC; cdr3_aa: CASSQEIGATWRNIQYF
j_call: TRBJ1-1; d_call: -; clone_size: few; v_call: TRBV27; cdr3_nt: TGTGCCAGCAGTTGGCAGGGCAGGGACACTGAAGCTTTCTTT; cdr3_aa: CASSWQGRDTEAFF
j_call: TRBJ1-2; d_call: TRBD1; clone_size: -; v_call: TRBV6-1; cdr3_nt: TGTGCCAGCAGTGAAGGAAGAGGACAGGGGGTGGGAGGGAGTAGCTACACCTTC; cdr3_aa: CASSEGRGQGVGGSSYTF
j_call: TRBJ1-1; d_call: -; clone_size: -; v_call: TRBV4-1; cdr3_nt: TGCGCCAGCAGACTCTCCGGGCAGAACACTGAAGCTTTCTTT; cdr3_aa: CASRLSGQNTEAFF
j_call: TRBJ2-2; d_call: TRBD2; clone_size: -; v_call: TRBV19; cdr3_nt: TGTGCCAGTACCGGCGGGGGGCCGGGCACCGGGGAGCTGTTTTTT; cdr3_aa: CASTGGGPGTGELFF
j_call: TRBJ1-1; d_call: -; clone_size: medium-sized; v_call: TRBV7-9; cdr3_nt: TGTGCCAGCAGCTTGTACCGGGATTTGAACAAGGGAGCTTTCTTT; cdr3_aa: CASSLYRDLNKGAFF
j_call: TRBJ2-1; d_call: -; clone_size: -; v_call: TRBV6-6; cdr3_nt: TGTGCCAGCAGTTTTGTCGTCTACAATGAGCAGTTCTTC; cdr3_aa: CASSFVVYNEQFF
j_call: TRBJ1-4; d_call: -; clone_size: -; v_call: TRBV6-1; cdr3_nt: TGTGCCAGCAGTCCAACAGATGCTCCTAATGAAAAACTGTTTTTT; cdr3_aa: CASSPTDAPNEKLFF
j_call: TRBJ1-5; d_call: -; clone_size: -; v_call: TRBV7-9; cdr3_nt: TGTGCCAGCAGCAAACTCGCGGGCTCTCATCAGCCCCAGCATTTT; cdr3_aa: CASSKLAGSHQPQHF
j_call: TRBJ2-5; d_call: -; clone_size: -; v_call: TRBV19; cdr3_nt: TGTGCCAGTAGTGGCCAACAAGAGACCCAGTACTTC; cdr3_aa: CASSGQQETQYF
j_call: TRBJ1-5; d_call: -; clone_size: few; v_call: TRBV19; cdr3_nt: TGTGCCAGTAGCCTGAGTGCAACCCGAGGGCAGCCCCAGCATTTT; cdr3_aa: CASSLSATRGQPQHF
j_call: TRBJ2-2; d_call: -; clone_size: -; v_call: TRBV4-1; cdr3_nt: TGCGCCAGCAGCCAACCCGGGGGAACCGGGGAGCTGTTTTTT; cdr3_aa: CASSQPGGTGELFF
j_call: TRBJ2-3; d_call: -; clone_size: -; v_call: TRBV25-1; cdr3_nt: TGTGCCAGCAGGTCTGGGAGCACAGATACGCAGTATTTT; cdr3_aa: CASRSGSTDTQYF
j_call: TRBJ2-1; d_call: TRBD2; clone_size: -; v_call: TRBV5-3; cdr3_nt: TGTGCCAGAAGCTCGAAAATCGCGGGGACTAGCTTGAGATGTGAGCAGTTCTTC; cdr3_aa: CARSSKIAGTSLRCEQFF
j_call: TRBJ1-4; d_call: TRBD1; clone_size: few; v_call: TRBV5-1; cdr3_nt: TGCGCCAGCAGCTTGGAGTCCGGGACAGGGTTCCCCAATGAAAAACTGTTTTTT; cdr3_aa: CASSLESGTGFPNEKLFF
j_call: TRBJ1-4; d_call: -; clone_size: -; v_call: TRBV10-3; cdr3_nt: TGTGCCATCAGTGAGGGGGCCCTTAATGAAAAACTGTTTTTT; cdr3_aa: CAISEGALNEKLFF
j_call: TRBJ2-3; d_call: -; clone_size: -; v_call: TRBV4-2; cdr3_nt: TGTGCCAGCAGCCCCGGACGGGACACAGATACGCAGTATTTT; cdr3_aa: CASSPGRDTDTQYF
j_call: TRBJ2-5; d_call: -; clone_size: -; v_call: TRBV28; cdr3_nt: TGTGCCAGCAGTTTAGGTCGCGGGGGCCCCAGCCAAGAGACCCAGTACTTC; cdr3_aa: CASSLGRGGPSQETQYF
j_call: TRBJ2-1; d_call: TRBD2; clone_size: -; v_call: TRBV9; cdr3_nt: TGTGCCAGCAGCCTCCTTGGGGGGGACGGTGAGCAGTTCTTC; cdr3_aa: CASSLLGGDGEQFF
j_call: TRBJ1-5; d_call: TRBD1; clone_size: few; v_call: TRBV19; cdr3_nt: TGTGCCAGTAGTATCTCCGGGACAGAGAATCAGCCCCAGCATTTT; cdr3_aa: CASSISGTENQPQHF
j_call: TRBJ1-1; d_call: -; clone_size: -; v_call: TRBV29-1; cdr3_nt: TGCAGCGTTGGAGGGATCACTGAAGCTTTCTTT; cdr3_aa: CSVGGITEAFF
j_call: TRBJ2-7; d_call: TRBD1; clone_size: -; v_call: TRBV7-9; cdr3_nt: TGTGCCAGCAGCTTAGGAGGGACAGGGGCTGACTACGAGCAGTACTTC; cdr3_aa: CASSLGGTGADYEQYF
j_call: TRBJ2-4; d_call: -; clone_size: medium-sized; v_call: TRBV27; cdr3_nt: TGTGCCAGCAGTCCATATTTCGCAGGGGCCGTACTAGCCAAAAACATTCAGTACTTC; cdr3_aa: CASSPYFAGAVLAKNIQYF
j_call: TRBJ1-2; d_call: -; clone_size: -; v_call: TRBV5-6; cdr3_nt: TGTGCCAGCAGCCCTACGGGGGGGGTGGTTGGCTACACCTTC; cdr3_aa: CASSPTGGVVGYTF
j_call: TRBJ1-5; d_call: -; clone_size: -; v_call: TRBV19; cdr3_nt: TGTGCCAGTCGGGGACTGAGCAATCAGCCCCAGCATTTT; cdr3_aa: CASRGLSNQPQHF
j_call: TRBJ2-3; d_call: TRBD2; clone_size: once; v_call: TRBV5-1; cdr3_nt: TGCGCCAGCAGCTTGGTGGCTAGCGGGAGAGCAGATACGCAGTATTTT; cdr3_aa: CASSLVASGRADTQYF
j_call: TRBJ2-1; d_call: -; clone_size: once; v_call: TRBV7-3; cdr3_nt: TGTGCCAGCAGCCTCATGGCGGGGGCTGACAATGAGCAGTTCTTC; cdr3_aa: CASSLMAGADNEQFF
j_call: TRBJ1-1; d_call: -; clone_size: -; v_call: TRBV11-2; cdr3_nt: TGTGCCAGCAGCTTAGCTTCCTGGGGCGGAGTCATGAACACTGAAGCTTTCTTT; cdr3_aa: CASSLASWGGVMNTEAFF
j_call: TRBJ2-1; d_call: TRBD2; clone_size: -; v_call: TRBV15; cdr3_nt: TGTGCCACCAGCAGAGCCCGGCTAGCGGGAGGGGGAAATGAGCAGTTCTTC; cdr3_aa: CATSRARLAGGGNEQFF
j_call: TRBJ2-5; d_call: -; clone_size: -; v_call: TRBV30; cdr3_nt: TGTGCCTGGAGTTTATGGGGAGAGACCCAGTACTTC; cdr3_aa: CAWSLWGETQYF
j_call: TRBJ1-1; d_call: TRBD1; clone_size: -; v_call: TRBV7-9; cdr3_nt: TGTGCCAGCAGCTCTGCTCCGTTGGGACAGAAGAACACTGAAGCTTTCTTT; cdr3_aa: CASSSAPLGQKNTEAFF
j_call: TRBJ2-2; d_call: TRBD1; clone_size: few; v_call: TRBV5-1; cdr3_nt: TGCGCCAGCAGCCCGGACAGGGTTGACACCGGGGAGCTGTTTTTT; cdr3_aa: CASSPDRVDTGELFF
j_call: TRBJ2-4; d_call: -; clone_size: -; v_call: TRBV7-8; cdr3_nt: TGTGCCAGCAGCCCGAAGTCGGGGGCCAAAAACATTCAGTACTTC; cdr3_aa: CASSPKSGAKNIQYF
j_call: TRBJ2-3; d_call: TRBD2; clone_size: -; v_call: TRBV5-5; cdr3_nt: TGTGCCAGCAGCCGCGAAACTAGCGGGAGGGTAGATACGCAGTATTTT; cdr3_aa: CASSRETSGRVDTQYF
j_call: TRBJ2-7; d_call: TRBD2; clone_size: -; v_call: TRBV19; cdr3_nt: TGTGCCAGTAGTCTAGCGGGGGGTTCCTACGAGCAGTACTTC; cdr3_aa: CASSLAGGSYEQYF
j_call: TRBJ1-1; d_call: TRBD1; clone_size: -; v_call: TRBV5-4; cdr3_nt: TGTGCCAGCAGCTTCGGCAGGGGGCGCATAGAGGACACTGAAGCTTTCTTT; cdr3_aa: CASSFGRGRIEDTEAFF
j_call: TRBJ2-3; d_call: -; clone_size: -; v_call: TRBV7-2; cdr3_nt: TGTGCCAGCAGCTTAGAACGGGAGTCCGTTTGGAGCACAGATACGCAGTATTTT; cdr3_aa: CASSLERESVWSTDTQYF
j_call: TRBJ2-1; d_call: -; clone_size: once; v_call: TRBV28; cdr3_nt: TGTGCCAGCATAGGGGGGGGCCTTGACAATGAGCAGTTCTTC; cdr3_aa: CASIGGGLDNEQFF
j_call: TRBJ1-2; d_call: -; clone_size: -; v_call: TRBV6-5; cdr3_nt: TGTGCCAGCACCGAAAGGGGGGCGAGCTATGGCTACACCTTC; cdr3_aa: CASTERGASYGYTF
j_call: TRBJ1-2; d_call: TRBD1; clone_size: -; v_call: TRBV5-1; cdr3_nt: TGCGCCAGCAGCTTAGGACAGGCTGGCTACACCTTC; cdr3_aa: CASSLGQAGYTF
j_call: TRBJ1-5; d_call: TRBD1; clone_size: -; v_call: TRBV25-1; cdr3_nt: TGTGCCAGCAGTGAATCTCTCGGGACAGGCAATCAGCCCCAGCATTTT; cdr3_aa: CASSESLGTGNQPQHF
j_call: TRBJ1-4; d_call: -; clone_size: -; v_call: TRBV6-5; cdr3_nt: TGTGCCAGCAGTTACTCCCGTCTTCAGGGGCCCAACGCCCTGTTTTTT; cdr3_aa: CASSYSRLQGPNALFF
j_call: TRBJ2-3; d_call: TRBD2; clone_size: -; v_call: TRBV10-3; cdr3_nt: TGTGCCACCGGCCCAAATAGCGGGAGTAGCACAGATACGCAGTATTTT; cdr3_aa: CATGPNSGSSTDTQYF
j_call: TRBJ1-6; d_call: -; clone_size: few; v_call: TRBV11-2; cdr3_nt: TGTGCCAGCAGCAGACCTGGCTCACCCCTCCACTTT; cdr3_aa: CASSRPGSPLHF
j_call: TRBJ2-2; d_call: -; clone_size: -; v_call: TRBV27; cdr3_nt: TGTGCCAGCAGTCCATCAGTAAACACCGGGGAGCTGTTTTTT; cdr3_aa: CASSPSVNTGELFF
j_call: TRBJ2-7; d_call: TRBD2; clone_size: -; v_call: TRBV5-6; cdr3_nt: TGTGCCAGCAGCGGGGTTAGCGGGGGTGCCCACGAGCAGTACTTC; cdr3_aa: CASSGVSGGAHEQYF
j_call: TRBJ2-2; d_call: TRBD1; clone_size: -; v_call: TRBV5-4; cdr3_nt: TGTGCCAGCAGTTCCGGACAGGGGGTTTATACCGGGGAGCTGTTTTTT; cdr3_aa: CASSSGQGVYTGELFF